Below are 11 T cell receptor beta chains sequenced from a single sample in a study of T-cell reconstitution after alpha-beta-depleted transplantation in children. The library targeted TCRbeta and was prepared with unique molecular identifiers. TCRdb recomputed calls from the PCR reads with MiXCR, one row per CDR3 protein. Of 800,000 to 1,000,000 distinct CDR3 sequences in the sample, about 26% were seen once. Sequencing was performed on PBMCs, mostly from graft donor cells, taken 360 days after TCRalphabeta/CD19-depleted stem cell transplant. Receptors were obtained from a boy younger than two who had a stem cell transplant for SCID, so the T cells may come from the graft donor.

This clonotype was observed at least ten times. The chain couples TRBV4-2 to TRBJ1-1; D ambiguous. V dropped 2 bases and J dropped 1 base, with 5 bases sitting between them. Germline CDR1 and CDR2: LGHNA and YNFKEQ. This CDR3 has 13 residues. The CDR3 is CASSQQQNTEAFF. The CDR3 nucleotides read TGTGCCAGCAGCCAACAACAGAACACTGAAGCTTTCTTT.

The rearrangement links TRBV5-1 to TRBJ2-3; D could derive from TRBD1 or TRBD2 (5 bases each). V lost 2 bases, J lost 4 bases, and 14 bases lay in between. This CDR3 has 15 residues. CDR1 and CDR2 from the germline V gene are SGHRS and YFSETQ. CDR3 coding DNA: TGCGCCAGCAGCTTCGCGAATCGAGGGGCAGATACGCAGTATTTT. Translated, it gives CASSFANRGADTQYF.

This chain joins TRBV28 and TRBJ2-3, with 14 positions matching TRBD2. V shed 6 bases and J 6 bases; nucleotides not matched to a gene: 8. Germline-derived CDR1 and CDR2 are MDHEN and SYDVKM. The CDR3 sequence is 16 residues long. CDR3 sequence: CASSVGLAGGLDTQYF. The CDR3 DNA is TGTGCCAGCAGCGTCGGACTAGCGGGGGGCCTGGATACGCAGTATTTT.

The chain has TRBV7-2 and TRBJ2-7, with 8 bases fitting TRBD2. The CDR3 runs 15 residues. Germline V gene lookup returns CDR1 SGHTA and CDR2 FQGNSA. Losses at the gene ends were 5 bases for V and 2 bases for J; bases not matched to a gene: 8. CDR3 sequence reads: CASSLRGGKAYEQYF. CDR3 DNA: TGTGCCAGCAGCCTCCGGGGGGGGAAAGCCTACGAGCAGTACTTC. The complete variable domain, with remaining parts taken from reference TRBV7-2 and TRBJ2-7, reads GAGVSQSPSNKVTEKGKDVELRCDPISGHTALYWYRQSLGQGLEFLIYFQGNSAPDKSGLPSDRFSAERTGGSVSTLTIQRTQQEDSAVYLCASSLRGGKAYEQYFGPGTRLTVT.

This clonotype occurred a few times. The rearrangement joins TRBV13 to TRBJ2-1; D is perhaps TRBD1 (6 bases). Trimming cost V 5 bases and J 7 bases, with 15 bases left between them. Germline loops: CDR1 PRHDT, CDR2 FYEKMQ (reference sequence). The CDR3 covers 14 residues. CDR3 coding DNA: TGTGCCAGCAGCCTCCAGGGGCTAGGGAATGAGCAGTTCTTC. Encoded protein: CASSLQGLGNEQFF.

The chain is built from TRBV6-1 and TRBJ2-7; a weak D match, TRBD1 (6 bases). The CDR3 has 15 amino acids. Deletions cut 6 bases from V and 2 bases from J, with 17 bases between. Germline V CDR1 and CDR2: MNHNS, SASEGT. CDR3 DNA: TGTGCCAGCAGCCCCGAGGCAGGGGCGACCTACGAGCAGTACTTC. Translating gives CASSPEAGATYEQYF.

The genes are TRBV5-6 and TRBJ1-5, with 9 positions matching TRBD1. V shed 4 bases, J shed 7 bases, and the junction held 6 bases outside the gene matches. Germline V gene lookup returns CDR1 SGHDT and CDR2 YYEEEE. The CDR3 extends over 14 amino acids. The CDR3 loop is CASSGGQGGQPQHF. The CDR3 coding sequence is TGTGCCAGCAGCGGGGGACAGGGAGGACAGCCCCAGCATTTT.

CDR3 sequence reads: CASSQGGARITEQFF. In DNA form, the CDR3 reads TGCGCCAGCAGCCAAGGGGGGGCTAGAATCACTGAGCAGTTCTTC. The J gene is TRBJ2-1, the V gene TRBV4-1; tentatively, D is TRBD1 or TRBD2 (6 bases each). Per the germline V gene, CDR1 is MGHRA and CDR2 is YSYEKL. Between the trimmed V and J ends, which lost 1 base and 9 bases, there was a span of 16 bases. CDR3 length: 15 amino acids.

In its sample, this clonotype was seen many times. The chain links TRBV7-2 to TRBJ2-3; unclear D gene. CDR3 size: 13 residues. V lost 5 bases to trimming and J lost 3 bases, with 9 bases between them. The germline CDR1 and CDR2 sequences are SGHTA and FQGNSA. The CDR3 here is CASSPSRTDTQYF. CDR3 DNA: TGTGCCAGCAGCCCCTCGAGAACAGATACGCAGTATTTT.

The chain links TRBV20-1 to TRBJ2-1; TRBD1 matches at 10 bases. The V gene's germline CDR1 is DFQATT and CDR2 SNEGSKA (reference sequence). This CDR3 is built from 18 residues. V lost 0 bases and J lost 10; bases outside the gene matches: 18. CDR3 in amino acids: CSARDPIIRQGARLEQFF. CDR3 nucleotides: TGCAGTGCTAGAGATCCCATAATCCGACAGGGGGCGCGTCTCGAGCAGTTCTTC.

V and J are TRBV20-1 and TRBJ2-7; D ambiguous. The CDR3 has 15 residues. V was cut by 0 bases and J by 4 bases, with 16 bases left in between. Germline CDR1 reads DFQATT; CDR2 reads SNEGSKA (reference sequence). CDR3 sequence: CSARDPTSGYYEQYF. Here the CDR3 DNA reads TGCAGTGCTAGAGATCCTACATCGGGCTATTACGAGCAGTACTTC.